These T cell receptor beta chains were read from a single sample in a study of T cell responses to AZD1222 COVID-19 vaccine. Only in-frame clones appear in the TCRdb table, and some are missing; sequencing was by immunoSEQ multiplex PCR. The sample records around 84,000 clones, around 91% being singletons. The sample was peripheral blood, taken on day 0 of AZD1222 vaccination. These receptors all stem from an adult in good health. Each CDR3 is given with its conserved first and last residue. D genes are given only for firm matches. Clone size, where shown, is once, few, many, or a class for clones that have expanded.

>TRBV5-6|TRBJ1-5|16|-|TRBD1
TGTGCCAGCAGCTACTGGACAGGGGGCGCGAGTCAGCCCCAGCATTTT
CASSYWTGGASQPQHF
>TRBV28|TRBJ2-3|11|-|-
TGTGCCACCAGCCCCAGGGTTACGCAGTATTTT
CATSPRVTQYF
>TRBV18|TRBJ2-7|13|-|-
TGTGCCAGCTCACCCATGGGTCAGGACGAGCAGTACTTC
CASSPMGQDEQYF
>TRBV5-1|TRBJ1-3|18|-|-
TGCGCCAGCAGCTTGGCCGGGACTCTTACCCGCTCTGGAAACACCATATATTTT
CASSLAGTLTRSGNTIYF
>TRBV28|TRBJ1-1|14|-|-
TGTGCCAGCAGTTCGCACAGGGAGAACACTGAAGCTTTCTTT
CASSSHRENTEAFF
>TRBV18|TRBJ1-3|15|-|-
TGTGCCAGCTCACCACCCGGGATCAGTGGAAACACCATATATTTT
CASSPPGISGNTIYF
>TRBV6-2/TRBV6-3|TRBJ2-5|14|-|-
TGTGCCAGCAGTTACGGGGGTCCCCAAGAGACCCAGTACTTC
CASSYGGPQETQYF
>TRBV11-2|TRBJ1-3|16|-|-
TGTGCCAGCAGCTTAGATCGCAGCAAGACTGGAAACACCATATATTTT
CASSLDRSKTGNTIYF
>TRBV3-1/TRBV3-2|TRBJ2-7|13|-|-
TGTGCCAGCAGCCAGCTAGGGCTCAACGAGCAGTACTTC
CASSQLGLNEQYF
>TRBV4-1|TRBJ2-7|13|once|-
TGCGCCAGCAGCCAAGATAAGGGCTACGAGCAGTACTTC
CASSQDKGYEQYF
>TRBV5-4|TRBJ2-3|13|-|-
TGTGCCAGCAGCTTGGACGGGGCCCCTGGAGGAAATTTT
CASSLDGAPGGNF
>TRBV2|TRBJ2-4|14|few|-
TGTGCCAGCAGGGATGACGAATCCAAAAACATTCAGTACTTC
CASRDDESKNIQYF
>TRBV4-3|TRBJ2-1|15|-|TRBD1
TGCGCCAGCAGCCAACCGGGACAGTCCTACAATGAGCAGTTCTTC
CASSQPGQSYNEQFF
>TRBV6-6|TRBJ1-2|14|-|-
TGTGCCAGCAGTTACGTGGGGGGGCGGGATGGCTACACCTTC
CASSYVGGRDGYTF
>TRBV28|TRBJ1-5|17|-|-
TGTGCCAGCAGTACCAATCTCGGGGGATATAGCAATCAGCCCCAGCATTTT
CASSTNLGGYSNQPQHF
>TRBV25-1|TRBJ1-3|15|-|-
TGTGCCAGCAGCCGGAGAGGGGGGTTAAGAAACACCATATATTTT
CASSRRGGLRNTIYF
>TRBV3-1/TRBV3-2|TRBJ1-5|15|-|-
TGTGCCAGCAGCCCCGGGGACACCACAAATCAGCCCCAGCATTTT
CASSPGDTTNQPQHF
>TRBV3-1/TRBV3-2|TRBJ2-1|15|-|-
TGTGCCAGCAGCCAGATAATAACTAGCATGGGTGAGCAGTTCTTC
CASSQIITSMGEQFF
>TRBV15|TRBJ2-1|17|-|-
TGTGCCACCAGCACCTTGAGGGGGGGCAACCCGTACAATGAGCAGTTCTTC
CATSTLRGGNPYNEQFF
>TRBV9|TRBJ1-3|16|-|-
TGTGCCAGCAGCCCCGCAACGGGGGGCCTTGGAAACACCATATATTTT
CASSPATGGLGNTIYF
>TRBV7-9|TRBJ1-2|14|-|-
TGTGCCAGCAGCTTAGACAGGATCTACTATGGCTACACCTTC
CASSLDRIYYGYTF
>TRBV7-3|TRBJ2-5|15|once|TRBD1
TGTGCCAGCAGCGCTCGACAGGGGGCCTGGGAGACCCAGTACTTC
CASSARQGAWETQYF
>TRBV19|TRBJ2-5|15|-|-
TGTGCCAGTAGAAATCCGGGCGGGAAGAAAGAGACCCAGTACTTC
CASRNPGGKKETQYF
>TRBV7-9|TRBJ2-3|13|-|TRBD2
TGTGCCAGCAGCGGGGACTACACAGATACGCAGTATTTT
CASSGDYTDTQYF
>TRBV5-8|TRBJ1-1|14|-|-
TGTGCCAGCAGCTTGGGAATCGGGGGCACTGAAGCTTTCTTT
CASSLGIGGTEAFF
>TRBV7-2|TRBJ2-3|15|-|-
TGTGCCAGCAGCTTAGATGGTGAGGGTTTGGATACGCAGTATTTT
CASSLDGEGLDTQYF
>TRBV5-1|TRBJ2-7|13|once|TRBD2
TGCGCCAGCAGCTTGGAACTAGCGTCCGAGCAGTACTTC
CASSLELASEQYF
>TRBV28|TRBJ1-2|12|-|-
TGTGCCAGCAGCGGGTCTTTATATGGCTACACCTTC
CASSGSLYGYTF
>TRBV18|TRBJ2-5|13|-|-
TGTGCCAGCTCACCACGCACTAAAGAGACCCAGTACTTC
CASSPRTKETQYF
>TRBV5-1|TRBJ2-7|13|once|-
TGCGCCAGCAGCTTGGCGGGGTCCTACGAGCAGTACTTC
CASSLAGSYEQYF
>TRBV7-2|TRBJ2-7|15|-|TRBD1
TGTGCCAGCAGCTTAAGAACAGGGGGGACCTACGAGCAGTACTTC
CASSLRTGGTYEQYF
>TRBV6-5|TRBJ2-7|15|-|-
TGTGCCAGCAGTTCCACCGGACGCCTCTCCTACGAGCAGTACTTC
CASSSTGRLSYEQYF
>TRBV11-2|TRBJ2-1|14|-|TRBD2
TGTGCCAGCAGCCGGGGGGGAGGTTACAATGAGCAGTTCTTC
CASSRGGGYNEQFF
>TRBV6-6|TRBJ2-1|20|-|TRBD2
TGTGCCAGCAGCAGCAGGGGTTCGATCTCCAGCGGGAGGAGGGTCAATGAGCAGTTCTTC
CASSSRGSISSGRRVNEQFF
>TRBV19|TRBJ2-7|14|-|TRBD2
TGTGCCAGTAGTATAGGGGAGGGCTCCTACGAGCAGTACTTC
CASSIGEGSYEQYF